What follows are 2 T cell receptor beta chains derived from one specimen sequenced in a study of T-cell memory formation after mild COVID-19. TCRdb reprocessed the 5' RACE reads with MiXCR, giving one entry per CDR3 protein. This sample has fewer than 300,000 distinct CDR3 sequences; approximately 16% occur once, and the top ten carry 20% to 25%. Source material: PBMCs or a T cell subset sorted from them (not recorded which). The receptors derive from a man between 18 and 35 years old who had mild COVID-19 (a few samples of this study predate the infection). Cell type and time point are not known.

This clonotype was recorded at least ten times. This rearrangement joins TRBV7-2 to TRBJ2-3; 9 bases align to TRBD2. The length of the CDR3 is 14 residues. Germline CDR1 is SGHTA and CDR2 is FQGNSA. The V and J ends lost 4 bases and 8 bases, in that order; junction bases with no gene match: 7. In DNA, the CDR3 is TGTGCCAGCAGCTCTGAGCGGGGGGTCCGTACGCAGTATTTT. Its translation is CASSSERGVRTQYF.

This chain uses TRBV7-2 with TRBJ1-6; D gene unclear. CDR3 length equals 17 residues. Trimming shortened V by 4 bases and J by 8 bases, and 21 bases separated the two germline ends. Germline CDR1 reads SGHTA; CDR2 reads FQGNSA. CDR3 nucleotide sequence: TGTGCCAGCAGCTCAGTCCCGGCCGGGTCCGGCGATTCACCCCTCCACTTT. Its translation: CASSSVPAGSGDSPLHF.